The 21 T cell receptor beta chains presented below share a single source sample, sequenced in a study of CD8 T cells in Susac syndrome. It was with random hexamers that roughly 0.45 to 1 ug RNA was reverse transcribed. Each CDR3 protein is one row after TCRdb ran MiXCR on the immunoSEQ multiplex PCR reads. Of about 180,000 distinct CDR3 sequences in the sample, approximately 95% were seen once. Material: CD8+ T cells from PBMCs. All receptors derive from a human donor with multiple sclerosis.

CDR3 bases: TGTGCCAGCAGCGGCAGGGGGCGTCAAGAGACCCAGTACTTC. Translated, it gives CASSGRGRQETQYF. The chain uses TRBV9 and TRBJ2-5, with 8 bases lining up with TRBD1. Germline assignment: CDR1 SGDLS and CDR2 YYNGEE. This CDR3 region has 14 residues. J gave up 2 bases and V 3 bases, and 3 bases lay outside the gene matches.

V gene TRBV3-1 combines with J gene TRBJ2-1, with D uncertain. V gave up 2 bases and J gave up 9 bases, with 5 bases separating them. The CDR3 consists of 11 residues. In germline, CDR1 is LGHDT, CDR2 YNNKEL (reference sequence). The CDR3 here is CASSQSIEQFF. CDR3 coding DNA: TGTGCCAGCAGCCAAAGCATTGAGCAGTTCTTC.

The CDR3 DNA sequence: TGTGCCAGCAGCGTCTCCACGAATGGCTACACCTTC. This encodes CASSVSTNGYTF. The V call is TRBV9, the J call TRBJ1-2; D gene unclear. The CDR3 runs 12 residues. Trimming stripped 2 bases from V and 6 bases from J, with 8 bases between. Germline V gene sequence: CDR1 SGDLS, CDR2 YYNGEE.

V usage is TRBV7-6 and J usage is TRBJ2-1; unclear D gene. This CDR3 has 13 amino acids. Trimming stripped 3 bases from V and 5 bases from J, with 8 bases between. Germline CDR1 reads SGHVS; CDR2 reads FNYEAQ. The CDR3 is CASSFRRNNEQFF. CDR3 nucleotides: TGTGCCAGCAGCTTTAGGCGGAACAATGAGCAGTTCTTC.

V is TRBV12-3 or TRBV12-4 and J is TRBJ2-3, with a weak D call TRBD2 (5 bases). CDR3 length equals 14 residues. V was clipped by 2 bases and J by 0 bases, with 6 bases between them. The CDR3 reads CASSLKRSTDTQYF. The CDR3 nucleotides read TGTGCCAGCAGTTTAAAGCGGAGCACAGATACGCAGTATTTT.

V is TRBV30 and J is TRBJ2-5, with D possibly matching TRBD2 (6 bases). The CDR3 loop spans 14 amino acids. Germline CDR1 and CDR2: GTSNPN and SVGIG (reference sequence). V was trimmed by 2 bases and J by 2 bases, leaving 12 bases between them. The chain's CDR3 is CAWSIRTIQETQYF. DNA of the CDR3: TGTGCCTGGAGTATACGGACTATACAAGAGACCCAGTACTTC. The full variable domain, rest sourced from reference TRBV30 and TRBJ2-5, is SQTIHQWPATLVQPVGSPLSLECTVEGTSNPNLYWYRQAAGRGLQLLFYSVGIGQISSEVPQNLSASRPQDRQFILSSKKLLLSDSGFYLCAWSIRTIQETQYFGPGTRLLVL.

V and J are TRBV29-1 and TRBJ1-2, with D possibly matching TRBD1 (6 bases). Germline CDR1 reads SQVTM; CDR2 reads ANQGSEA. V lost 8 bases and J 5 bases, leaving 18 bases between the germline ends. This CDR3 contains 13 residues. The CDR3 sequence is CSIRTANVYGYTF. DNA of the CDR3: TGCAGCATTAGGACAGCTAATGTGTATGGCTACACCTTC.

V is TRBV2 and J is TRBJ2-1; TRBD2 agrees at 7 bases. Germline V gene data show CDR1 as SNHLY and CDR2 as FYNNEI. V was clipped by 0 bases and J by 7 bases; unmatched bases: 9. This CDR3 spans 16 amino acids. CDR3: CASSEALIAGENEQFF. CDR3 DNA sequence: TGTGCCAGCAGTGAAGCGCTTATTGCGGGAGAGAATGAGCAGTTCTTC.

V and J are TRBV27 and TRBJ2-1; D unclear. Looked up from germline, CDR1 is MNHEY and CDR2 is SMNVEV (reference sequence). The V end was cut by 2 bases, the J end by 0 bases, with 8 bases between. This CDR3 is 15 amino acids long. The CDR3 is CASSLAVHSYNEQFF. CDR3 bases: TGTGCCAGCAGTTTAGCGGTTCACTCCTACAATGAGCAGTTCTTC.

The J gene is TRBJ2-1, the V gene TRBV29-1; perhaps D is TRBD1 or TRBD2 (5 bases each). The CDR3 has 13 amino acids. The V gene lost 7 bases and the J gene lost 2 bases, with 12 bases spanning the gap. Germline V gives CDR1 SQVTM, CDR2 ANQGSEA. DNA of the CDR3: TGCAGCGCGCCCCGGGACGCCTACAATGAGCAGTTCTTC. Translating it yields CSAPRDAYNEQFF.

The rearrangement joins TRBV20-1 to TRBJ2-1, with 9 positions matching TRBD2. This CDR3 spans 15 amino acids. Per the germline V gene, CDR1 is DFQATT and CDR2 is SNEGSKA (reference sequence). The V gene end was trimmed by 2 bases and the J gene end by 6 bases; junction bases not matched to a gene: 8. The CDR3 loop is CSARKLAGAGNEQFF. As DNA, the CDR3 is TGCAGTGCTAGAAAATTAGCGGGGGCTGGCAATGAGCAGTTCTTC.

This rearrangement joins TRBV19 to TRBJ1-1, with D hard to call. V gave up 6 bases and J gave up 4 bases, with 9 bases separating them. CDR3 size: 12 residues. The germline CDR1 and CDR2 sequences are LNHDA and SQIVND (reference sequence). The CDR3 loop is CASRGGSTEAFF. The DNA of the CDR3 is TGTGCCAGTAGGGGAGGTTCCACTGAAGCTTTCTTT.

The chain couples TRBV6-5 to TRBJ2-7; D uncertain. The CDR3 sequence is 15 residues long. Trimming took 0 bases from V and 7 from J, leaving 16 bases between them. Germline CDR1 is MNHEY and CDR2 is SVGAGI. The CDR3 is CASSYSTWGREEQYF. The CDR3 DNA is TGTGCCAGCAGTTACTCGACCTGGGGAAGAGAGGAGCAGTACTTC.

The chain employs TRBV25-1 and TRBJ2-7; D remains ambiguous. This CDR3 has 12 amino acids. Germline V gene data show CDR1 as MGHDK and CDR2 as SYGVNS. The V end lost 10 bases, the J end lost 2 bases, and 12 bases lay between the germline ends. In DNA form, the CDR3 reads TGTGCCACGAGTAAATCCCCCTACGAGCAGTACTTC. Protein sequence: CATSKSPYEQYF.

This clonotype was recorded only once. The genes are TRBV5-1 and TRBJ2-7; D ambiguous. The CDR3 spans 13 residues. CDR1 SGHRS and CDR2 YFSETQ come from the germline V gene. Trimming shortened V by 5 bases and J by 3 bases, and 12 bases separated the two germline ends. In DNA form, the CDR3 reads TGCGCCAGCAGGCCGCCCGATAACTACGAGCAGTACTTC. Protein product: CASRPPDNYEQYF.

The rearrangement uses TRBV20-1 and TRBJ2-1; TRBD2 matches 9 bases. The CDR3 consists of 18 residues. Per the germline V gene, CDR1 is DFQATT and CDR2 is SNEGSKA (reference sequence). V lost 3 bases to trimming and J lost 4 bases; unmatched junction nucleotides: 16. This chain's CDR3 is CSASNLALGGGAYNEQFF. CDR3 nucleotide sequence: TGCAGTGCTAGTAATCTTGCTCTAGGCGGGGGGGCTTACAATGAGCAGTTCTTC.

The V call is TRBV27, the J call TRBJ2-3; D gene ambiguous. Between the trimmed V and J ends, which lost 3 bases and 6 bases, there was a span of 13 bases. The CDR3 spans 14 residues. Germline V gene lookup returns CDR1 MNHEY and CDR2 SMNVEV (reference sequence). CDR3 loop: CASSFGRNGDTQYF. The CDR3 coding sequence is TGTGCCAGCAGTTTCGGTCGGAACGGGGATACGCAGTATTTT.

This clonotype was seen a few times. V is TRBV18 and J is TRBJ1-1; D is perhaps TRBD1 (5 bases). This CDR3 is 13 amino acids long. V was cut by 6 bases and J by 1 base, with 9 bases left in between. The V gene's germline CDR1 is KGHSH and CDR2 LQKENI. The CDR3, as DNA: TGTGCCAGCTCCCCTACAGGGAACACTGAAGCTTTCTTT. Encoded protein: CASSPTGNTEAFF. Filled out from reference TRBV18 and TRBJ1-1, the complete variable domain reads NAGVMQNPRHLVRRRGQEARLRCSPMKGHSHVYWYRQLPEEGLKFMVYLQKENIIDESGMPKERFSAEFPKEGPSILRIQQVVRGDSAAYFCASSPTGNTEAFFGQGTRLTVV.

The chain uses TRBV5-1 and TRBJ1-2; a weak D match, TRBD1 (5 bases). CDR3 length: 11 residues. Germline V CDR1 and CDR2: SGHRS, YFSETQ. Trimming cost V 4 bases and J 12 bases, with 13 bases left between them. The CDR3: CASSPGTGNTF. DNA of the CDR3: TGCGCCAGCAGCCCGGGGACGGGGAACACCTTC.

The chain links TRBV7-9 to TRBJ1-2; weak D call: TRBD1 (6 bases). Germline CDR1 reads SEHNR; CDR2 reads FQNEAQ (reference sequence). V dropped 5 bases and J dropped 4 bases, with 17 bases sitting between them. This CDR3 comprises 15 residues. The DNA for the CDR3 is TGTGCCAGCAGCGCCGGACAGTCTGATGTCTATGGCTACACCTTC. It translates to CASSAGQSDVYGYTF.

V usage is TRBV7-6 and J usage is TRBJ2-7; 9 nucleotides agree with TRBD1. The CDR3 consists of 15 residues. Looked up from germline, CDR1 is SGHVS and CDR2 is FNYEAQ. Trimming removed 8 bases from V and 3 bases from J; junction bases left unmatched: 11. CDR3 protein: CASSLLGQGFYEQYF. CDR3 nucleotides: TGTGCCAGCTCCCTTCTGGGACAGGGATTCTACGAGCAGTACTTC.